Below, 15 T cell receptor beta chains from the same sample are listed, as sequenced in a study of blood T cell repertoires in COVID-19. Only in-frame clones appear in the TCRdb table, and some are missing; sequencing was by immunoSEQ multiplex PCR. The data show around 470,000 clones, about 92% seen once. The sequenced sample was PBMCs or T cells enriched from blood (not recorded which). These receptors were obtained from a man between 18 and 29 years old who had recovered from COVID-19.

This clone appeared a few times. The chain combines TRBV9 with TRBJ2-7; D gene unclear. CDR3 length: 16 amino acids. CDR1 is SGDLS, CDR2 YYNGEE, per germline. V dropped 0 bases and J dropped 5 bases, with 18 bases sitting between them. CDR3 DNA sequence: TGTGCCAGCAGCGTAGGGCCCACGCCACTATCGGACGAGCAGTACTTC. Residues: CASSVGPTPLSDEQYF.

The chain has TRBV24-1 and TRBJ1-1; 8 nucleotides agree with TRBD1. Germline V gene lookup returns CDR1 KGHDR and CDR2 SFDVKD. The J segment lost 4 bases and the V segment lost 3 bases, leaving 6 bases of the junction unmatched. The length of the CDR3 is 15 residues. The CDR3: CATSDTRTGSTEAFF. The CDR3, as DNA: TGTGCCACCAGTGATACCCGGACAGGGAGCACTGAAGCTTTCTTT.

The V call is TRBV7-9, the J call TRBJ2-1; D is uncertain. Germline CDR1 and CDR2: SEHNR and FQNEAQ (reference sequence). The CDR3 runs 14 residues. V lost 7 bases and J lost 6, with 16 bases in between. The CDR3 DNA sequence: TGTGCCAGCACCCTTTCGACTGGAATCAATGAGCAGTTCTTC. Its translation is CASTLSTGINEQFF.

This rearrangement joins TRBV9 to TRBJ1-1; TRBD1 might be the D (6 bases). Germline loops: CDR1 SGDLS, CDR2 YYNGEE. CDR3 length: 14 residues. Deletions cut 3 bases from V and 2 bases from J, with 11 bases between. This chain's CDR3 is CASSAYRENTEAFF. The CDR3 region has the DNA TGTGCCAGCAGCGCATACAGGGAAAACACTGAAGCTTTCTTT.

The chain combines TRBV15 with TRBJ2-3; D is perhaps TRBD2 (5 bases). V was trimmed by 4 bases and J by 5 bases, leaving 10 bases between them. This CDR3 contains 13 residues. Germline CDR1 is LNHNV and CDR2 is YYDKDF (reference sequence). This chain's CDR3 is CATSISVKDTQYF. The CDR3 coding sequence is TGTGCCACCAGCATTAGCGTTAAAGATACGCAGTATTTT.

This CDR3 reads CASSLDRTNNEQFF. CDR3 nucleotides: TGTGCCAGCAGCTTGGACAGGACCAACAATGAGCAGTTCTTC. The genes are TRBV5-6 and TRBJ2-1; D might be TRBD1 (5 bases). Trimming removed 0 bases at V and 5 bases at J, with 9 bases between. CDR1 SGHDT and CDR2 YYEEEE come from the germline V gene. This CDR3 has 14 residues.

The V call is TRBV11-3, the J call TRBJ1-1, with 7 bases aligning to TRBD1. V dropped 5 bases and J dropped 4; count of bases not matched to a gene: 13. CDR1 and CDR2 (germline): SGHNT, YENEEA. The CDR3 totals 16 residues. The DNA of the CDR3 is TGTGCCAGCAGCCCCGGGGCAGGGGGTGGAAGCACTGAAGCTTTCTTT. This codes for CASSPGAGGGSTEAFF.

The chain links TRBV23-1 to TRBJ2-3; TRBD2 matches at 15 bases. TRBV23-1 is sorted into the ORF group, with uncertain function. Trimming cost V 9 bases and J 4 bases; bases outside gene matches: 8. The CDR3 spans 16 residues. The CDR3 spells CASRIRTSGGADTQYF. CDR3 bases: TGCGCCAGTAGAATTCGGACTAGCGGGGGGGCAGATACGCAGTATTTT.

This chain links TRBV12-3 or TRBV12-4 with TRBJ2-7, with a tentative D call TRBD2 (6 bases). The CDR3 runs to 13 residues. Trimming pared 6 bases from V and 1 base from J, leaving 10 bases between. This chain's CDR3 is CASRPRGSYEQYF. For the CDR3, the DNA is TGTGCCAGCAGGCCCCGGGGGTCCTACGAGCAGTACTTC.

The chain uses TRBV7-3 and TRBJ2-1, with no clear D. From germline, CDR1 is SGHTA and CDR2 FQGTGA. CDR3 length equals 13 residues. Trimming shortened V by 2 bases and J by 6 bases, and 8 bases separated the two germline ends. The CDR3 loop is CASSLGPVNEQFF. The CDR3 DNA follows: TGTGCCAGCAGCTTAGGGCCAGTCAATGAGCAGTTCTTC.

CDR3 nucleotides: TGTGCCAGCAGCCTATCGGGACAGCCAATCTCTGGAAACACCATATATTTT. This encodes CASSLSGQPISGNTIYF. The chain uses TRBV11-2 and TRBJ1-3; 7 bases fit TRBD1. The CDR3 totals 17 residues. V lost 5 bases, J lost 0 bases, and 10 bases stayed unmatched. The germline CDR1 and CDR2 sequences are SGHAT and FQNNGV.

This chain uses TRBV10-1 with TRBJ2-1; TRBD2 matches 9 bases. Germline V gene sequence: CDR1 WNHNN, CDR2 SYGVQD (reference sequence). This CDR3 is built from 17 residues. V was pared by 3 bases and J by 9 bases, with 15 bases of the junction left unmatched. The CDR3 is CASSDPAASGARGEQFF. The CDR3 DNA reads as TGCGCCAGCAGTGACCCGGCGGCTAGCGGGGCCCGGGGTGAGCAGTTCTTC.

CDR3 sequence: CASSIGDRTEKLFF. CDR3 DNA: TGCGCCAGCAGCATTGGGGACAGGACTGAAAAACTGTTTTTT. The rearrangement uses TRBV5-1 and TRBJ1-4; 8 bases are shared with TRBD1. Germline V lookup: CDR1 SGHRS, CDR2 YFSETQ. The CDR3 is 14 residues long. Unmatched junction bases numbered 6, after V lost 4 bases and J lost 7 bases.

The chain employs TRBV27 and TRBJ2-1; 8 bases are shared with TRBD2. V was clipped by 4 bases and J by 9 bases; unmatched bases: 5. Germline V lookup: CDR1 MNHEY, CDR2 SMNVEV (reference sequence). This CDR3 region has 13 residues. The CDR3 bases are TGTGCCAGCAGTTCGGGACTAGTTTTTGAGCAGTTCTTC. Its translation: CASSSGLVFEQFF.

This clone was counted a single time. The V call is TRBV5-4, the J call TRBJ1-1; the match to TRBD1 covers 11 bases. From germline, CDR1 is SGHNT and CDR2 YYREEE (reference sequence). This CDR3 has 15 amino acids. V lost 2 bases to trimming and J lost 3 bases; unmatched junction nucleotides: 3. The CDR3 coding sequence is TGTGCCAGCAGCTTCGGGACAGGGGGGTACACTGAAGCTTTCTTT. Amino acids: CASSFGTGGYTEAFF.